This T cell receptor beta chain was documented in a study of PD-1 blockade in classical Hodgkin lymphoma. Across the whole study: Patients in the cohort were put on intravenous nivolumab, 3 mg/kg every 2 weeks.

This clone was seen a single time. Its matching antigen is unknown. No patient escaped relapse after autologous stem cell transplantation, and brentuximab vedotin exposure varied. Magnetic depletion of non-target cells from thawed PBMCs yielded purified CD8+ T cells. TCRdb's table, derived via immunoSEQ multiplex PCR, lists solely in-frame clones and lacks some. The sample has fewer than 3,500 clones, about 76% seen once; the top ten hold about two thirds. With 3 bases clipped from V and 4 bases from J, the junction kept 3 bases outside the gene matches. The CDR3 consists of 15 residues. Looked up from germline, CDR1 is SGDLS and CDR2 is YYNGEE. The study's findings and limits: Anyone who began nivolumab under 1 year after ASCT was excluded.

The chain combines TRBV9 with TRBJ2-1; TRBD2 agrees at 11 bases. Sequencing was performed on CD8+ T cells from blood, taken at baseline. The clonotype comes from a human donor with classical Hodgkin lymphoma. The CDR3 loop is CASSAGTSGYNEQFF. DNA of the CDR3: TGTGCCAGCAGCGCCGGGACTAGCGGATACAATGAGCAGTTCTTC.